Sequencing of this T cell receptor beta chain was carried out in a study of T cells in tuberculosis. V lost 4 bases to trimming and J lost 3 bases; unmatched junction nucleotides: 7. The V gene's germline CDR1 is SGHDT and CDR2 YYEEEE. The CDR3 consists of 16 residues. Assay used: immunoSEQ multiplex PCR; TCRdb lists only in-frame clones, some missing. The sample records around 33,000 clones, around 92% being singletons. Sample time point: new active TB diagnosis, blood taken before or within 7 days of starting treatment. This sequence originates from an adult with tuberculosis. Some clones in this sample may be carry-over from other donors' samples. This chain uses TRBV5-6 with TRBJ2-2; 9 bases map to TRBD1. The starting material was PBMCs, obtained at tuberculosis diagnosis. The CDR3 is CASSLYRGRDTGELFF. Written as DNA, the CDR3 is TGTGCCAGCAGCCTGTACAGGGGGCGTGACACCGGGGAGCTGTTTTTT.